Sequencing of this T cell receptor (beta chain) was carried out in a study of neoadjuvant nivolumab and ipilimumab in lung cancer. General observations from the study: Resected tumors had greater TCR richness and clonality than uninvolved lung. TCR receptors were sequenced in few samples.

Concerning this clone: Its target is unknown.

Data came from immunoSEQ multiplex PCR; TCRdb stores just in-frame clones and leaves some out. The table records 6,500 to 9,000 clones, 70% to 80% of them present only once. Per germline, CDR1 MNHNS and CDR2 SASEGT. This CDR3 contains 16 residues. V shed 3 bases and J shed 4 bases, with 16 bases lying between them. This sample comprised adjacent normal lung tissue, obtained after neoadjuvant nivolumab, alone or with ipilimumab, at or shortly before surgery. The TCR originated in an adult with non-small cell lung cancer. The gene calls are TRBV6-1 and TRBJ1-3; TRBD1 might be the D (6 bases). CDR3 DNA: TGTGCCAGCAGTGATCTTCGGGGGCGAGGCGGAAACACCATATATTTT. This gives the protein CASSDLRGRGGNTIYF.